This T cell receptor (beta chain) was retrieved from a study of CD4 and CD8 cells across lung adenocarcinoma regions. The patients had localized lung adenocarcinoma, a non-small cell subtype. Germline CDR1 and CDR2: SSHAT and FNYEAQ (reference sequence). The CDR3 has 14 amino acids. MiXCR was run by TCRdb on the PCR reads, yielding one entry per CDR3 protein. In the table there are some 16,000 distinct CDR3 sequences, 45% to 70% of which are singletons. The table lists this clonotype with a count of one. Sequence at one end of the junction differs from germline and may be a read error. Sequences were obtained from CD8+ T cells from the center of a lung tumor. V is TRBV7-7 and J is TRBJ2-5, with D possibly being TRBD1 (6 bases). This TCR derives from a female donor with lung adenocarcinoma. The CD4 and CD8 labels of this study may be unreliable. The CDR3, as DNA: TGTGCTAGCAGCCAGGGACACCACCAAGAGACCCAGTACTTC. It translates to CASSQGHHQETQYF. Combining the CDR3 with reference TRBV7-7 and TRBJ2-5 gives the whole variable domain GAGVSQSPRYKVTKRGQDVTLRCDPISSHATLYWYQQALGQGPEFLTYFNYEAQPDKSGLPSDRFSAERPEGSISTLTIQRTEQRDSAMYRCASSQGHHQETQYFGPGTRLLVL.